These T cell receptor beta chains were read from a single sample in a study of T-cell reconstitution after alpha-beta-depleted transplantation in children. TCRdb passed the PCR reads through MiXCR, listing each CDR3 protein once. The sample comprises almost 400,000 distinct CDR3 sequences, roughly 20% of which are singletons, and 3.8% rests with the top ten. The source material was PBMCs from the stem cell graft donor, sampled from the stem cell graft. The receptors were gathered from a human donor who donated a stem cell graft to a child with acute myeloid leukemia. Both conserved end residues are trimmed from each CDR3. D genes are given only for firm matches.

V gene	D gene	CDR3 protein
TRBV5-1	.	ASSLVTGASSYEQY
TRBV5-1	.	ASSFSGVSSGANVLT
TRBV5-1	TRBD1	ASSPNPGQGSYEQY
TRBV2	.	ASSERWIGKNIQY
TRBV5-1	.	ASSSLLATDINNEQF
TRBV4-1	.	ASSQDYVNEQF
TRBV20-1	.	SAREETGELF
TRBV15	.	ATSEGTTGTQY
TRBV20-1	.	SASRTVADTQY
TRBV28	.	ASSFRGPQSYEQY
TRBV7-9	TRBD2	ASSSPAAGGRNEQF
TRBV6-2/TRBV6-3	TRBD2	ASIPLGLENTGELF
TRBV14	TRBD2	ASSQDFPGTSGRTDTQY
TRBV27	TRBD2	ASSLVLAGGPSTGELF